This T cell receptor (beta chain) is from a study of cytomegalovirus exposure and HLA in healthy donors (dated by TCRdb to about 2017). A note on the overall study: An earlier analysis of around 600 of the donors reported 276 Gb of sequence data and approximately 110 million unique TCR beta sequences from 190 million or so T cells. An early release covering around 630 HLA-typed donors comprised 250 to 350 gigabases of sequencing data and 85 million or so unique TCR sequences. The genetic ancestry cluster associated with self-reported Caucasian donors included 65% to 90% of the roughly 400 genotyped donors. The study was designed to test whether signatures of past pathogen exposure could be identified by cataloging public T cell receptors. Using immunosequencing, the study profiled T cell repertoires from about 650 subjects and related those repertoires to cytomegalovirus serostatus. A separate validation cohort of 100 to 150 different subjects was used in addition to the approximately 700-subject first cohort. To predict cytomegalovirus infection status, the study combined high-throughput TCR immunosequencing, statistical association of individual TCRs with disease status, and machine learning. A later analysis re-analyzed previously published TCR beta repertoires from about 600 donors and added high-resolution HLA genotyping to study TCR occurrence patterns. In the later analysis, no new phenotypic data were used to find candidate immune exposures; instead, reliance was placed on TCR beta sequences and their occurrence across donors. To decide whether each TCR beta V gene segment behaved as functional or pseudogenic, an earlier analysis of fewer than 750 of the donors relied on high-throughput TCR beta sequencing. Donor age, sex, ethnicity and CMV serostatus were compiled together with the repertoire data. Genome-wide SNP genotypes for about 65% of the roughly 670 donors were used in a later genetic analysis, which treated that subset as a discovery cohort. Every repertoire in the discovery cohort had been generated on one and the same sequencing platform. HLA typing covered class I and class II loci at four-digit resolution. The number of typed donors differed by locus: about 620-640 for A, B, C, DRB1 and DQB1; 522 for DQA1; approximately 600 for DPA1; and roughly 470 for DPB1. Because of strong linkage in the cohort, roughly five DR-DQ haplotypes were treated as single units for association and clustering. Among some 400 genotyped donors of the cohort, an average of approximately 200,000 unique TCR beta nucleotide sequences was sequenced per donor, of which 15% to 20% were non-productive. Paper-wide results and their limitations: Only TCR beta chains were sequenced in this cohort, and the absence of alpha or paired-chain data limited detectable features. In a later analysis, TCR association rates were found to vary across HLA loci, with the most associated TCRs seen for DRB1 alleles and the fewest for HLA-C alleles. A cluster of highly shared sequence variants was judged likely to be a technical artifact of the sequencing pipeline. When HLA alleles, especially DR and DQ, strongly co-occurred, TCR associations were difficult to assign to individual alleles. Compared with equally common non-associated chains, HLA-associated TCR beta chains in a later analysis were more clonally expanded and had lower generation probabilities. Linkage disequilibrium might explain the correlated functional status among segregating V segments, but an unknown experimental factor could not be excluded. A later analysis found that most CMV-associated TCR beta chains appeared HLA-restricted, with HLA associations seemingly driven largely by CMV exposure. It was suggested by the authors that the approach could potentially be generalized to other disease states and immunological phenotypes. Because counts were too low, seventeen rarely observed V segments, including chromosome 9 orphons, were excluded from the earlier analysis of 587 of the donors. The classifier was reported to diagnose cytomegalovirus status with high specificity and sensitivity in both the original and validation cohorts. A further reported finding was that TCR beta sequences accurately predicted the HLA-A and HLA-B alleles for most subjects in the first cohort. The study listed 164 TCR beta chains as associated with cytomegalovirus. An earlier analysis of approximately 570 of the donors showed that most TCR beta V segments appeared in productive rearrangements either about 90% or about 30% of the time, which broadly matched IMGT annotations. Because the 87-base-pair reads could not distinguish some IMGT-functional V segments, including TRBV6-2 and TRBV6-3, those segments were excluded. Most TCR sequences were observed very rarely across donors, whereas some public TCRs were present in many individuals. A later analysis reported that several top co-occurrence clusters appeared linked to parvovirus B19, influenza, CMV and Epstein-Barr virus. V-gene and J-gene trimming of TCR beta chains was associated with a missense DCLRE1C variant in a later genetic analysis, and the association was replicated in an independent cohort. For the cohort, immune exposure information was limited to CMV serostatus. Presence/absence analyses assumed roughly uniform sequencing depth across donors, an assumption that may not hold. A later analysis associated around 16,000 TCR beta sequences with specific HLA alleles at a false discovery rate of 0.05. Three of the identified cytomegalovirus-associated TCR beta chains were confirmed in vitro to be specific for cytomegalovirus antigens. Because HLA typing was unavailable for some donors at each locus, only the typed subset was used in association tests. According to a later genetic analysis, donors in an Asian-associated ancestry cluster had fewer N-insertions in productive TCRs than the approximately 670-donor mean.

Comment on this clone: Its antigen is not yet known. No base quality information exists; no much larger clone differs at one position.

Library preparation used the immunoSEQ multiplex PCR assay. The multiplex PCR relied on a mix of 60 forward primers for TCR Vbeta segments and 13 reverse primers for TCR Jbeta segments. Amplification of the CDR3 region of rearranged TCR beta genes was performed with a multiplex PCR assay on genomic DNA. On the Illumina HiSeq System, the amplified TCR beta libraries were sequenced as 87-base-pair reads. The source study handled its data this way. A later analysis counted tens of millions of unique TCR beta chains across the 650 to 700 repertoires, and around 9.9 million of these chains were shared by at least two donors. Raw reads were error-corrected and collapsed into unique sequences by a nearest-neighbor algorithm in which closely related sequences were merged to remove PCR and sequencing errors. CDR3 sequences were aligned to IMGT reference sequences to assign V, D and J gene segments. For a sequence to be retained, a match of at least six nucleotides was required to both a V gene segment and a J gene segment. A rearrangement counted as productive if the CDR3 had no stop codons and remained in frame with V and J, and every other rearrangement counted as non-productive. Following IMGT convention, CDR3 was defined as the stretch from the second conserved V-encoded cysteine up to the conserved J-encoded phenylalanine. In an earlier analysis of 587 of the donors, sequences lacking an unambiguous match to a single V gene segment were excluded. In an earlier analysis of 450 to 750 of the donors, a V segment was called functional when productive rearrangements were above 56.7%, and segregating when the standard deviation between donors exceeded 5%. A statistical classification framework was built to diagnose cytomegalovirus status from the catalog of TCR beta chain sequences. A later analysis assigned V and J genes by comparing TCR nucleotide sequences with IMGT/GENE-DB human TR gene sequences. A later analysis assigned CDR3 sequences and most-parsimonious VDJ recombination scenarios with the TCRdist pipeline. In a later analysis, every TCR beta chain was defined by the combination of its CDR3 amino acid sequence and its V-gene family, and reads without a unique V-gene family were dropped. To address suspected cross-contamination and a sequencing artifact, a later analysis removed 450 to 700 highly shared, low-generation-probability nucleotide sequences. A later analysis calculated a clonal expansion index for each public chain from normalized within-repertoire ranks of inferred template counts. A later analysis computed generation probabilities with a VDJ recombination model fitted to out-of-frame rearrangements, and checked the results against IGoR. Hypergeometric tests were used in a later analysis to score TCR-TCR, TCR-HLA and TCR-CMV co-occurrence, with a repertoire-size bias correction applied to the TCR pairs. A later analysis estimated false discovery rates by permuting HLA or CMV assignments 20 times. A later analysis grouped co-occurring TCRs with DBSCAN, adding TCRdist sequence similarity when clustering within HLA-allele-positive subsets. Co-occurrence clustering excluded repertoires with fewer than 30,000 or more than 120,000 public chains, plus five with anomalous nucleotide sharing. TCRdb holds this immuneACCESS table with in-frame rearrangements only. Some clones are missing; in checked studies, unresolved V genes explain under half, and the rest has no known cause. Clonal size and the V and J genes are those of that table, whereas D and trimming came from the DNA. In all, the sample holds more than 150,000 clones, and approximately 78% of those were seen once. Jointly, the top ten make up about 0.84% of the sample.

Inclusive of the bounding cysteine and phenylalanine, the CDR3 is 12 residues long. Just CDR3 DNA is preserved here, 36 bases in frame from base 1. The V and J ends are trimmed by 1 base and 4 bases, leaving 6 bases between them. For CDR1 and CDR2, the germline V gene lists SGHDT and YYEEEE. The cohort was made up of 500 to 800 healthy bone marrow donors. Cohort members were all nominally healthy when sampled, although unrecorded immune exposures were likely present. The donor was CMV seronegative and belonged to the group of 320 or so seronegative cohort members. Each donor provided a peripheral blood sample, and peripheral blood mononuclear cells were used for TCR beta sequencing. The Qiagen DNeasy Blood Extraction Kit was used to extract genomic DNA from the blood cell samples.

Sequencing was carried out using PBMCs. This TCR was recovered from a woman aged 18-29 years in good health and CMV-seronegative. The rearranged chain carries TRBV5-6 and TRBJ2-7, with no confident D gene call. The CDR3 region: CASSLTGYEQYF. The sequenced DNA is TGTGCCAGCAGCTTGACCGGGTACGAGCAGTACTTC. Here the CDR3 is joined to the reference TRBV5-6 and TRBJ2-7 genes, and the full variable domain is: DAGVTQSPTHLIKTRGQQVTLRCSPKSGHDTVSWYQQALGQGPQFIFQYYEEEERQRGNFPDRFSGHQFPNYSSELNVNALLLGDSALYLCASSLTGYEQYFGPGTRLTVT.